This record covers a single T cell receptor beta chain. This specimen comes from a study of T cell clones after liver transplantation. TCRdb's table, derived via immunoSEQ multiplex PCR, lists solely in-frame clones and lacks some. This repertoire shows 60,000 or so clones, about 70% found once; its top ten account for over 14%. V was shortened by 4 bases and J by 5 bases, with 18 bases between the two germline ends. Per germline, CDR1 MDHEN and CDR2 SYDVKM. The CDR3 loop spans 15 amino acids. This TCR derives from a human donor who received a liver transplant. Sequences were derived from CD4+ T cells from blood, sampled before liver transplant. This chain connects TRBV28 to TRBJ2-7; maybe TRBD1 (6 bases). The CDR3 DNA is TGTGCCAGCAGTTCCTTTACAGGGTCTGAAAACGAGCAGTACTTC. It is translated as CASSSFTGSENEQYF.